The present T cell receptor (beta chain) was sequenced within a study of blood T cell repertoires in COVID-19. The overall study: T cells, B-cell-depleted T cells, or PBMCs supplied cDNA or gDNA.

This clone has only one observation. Original processing notes: Estimation of nucleated cell counts relied on the amplification of reference gene primers. This table comes from immunoSEQ multiplex PCR, and its TCRdb copy is limited to in-frame clones, with some not included. That table is the source of V, J and clone size, and D and trimming were worked out from the DNA. This table has approximately 150,000 clones, about 88% appearing once. Seattle patients were enrolled during active infection and followed longitudinally. The CDR3 length is 15 residues. CDR1 is LNHDA, CDR2 SQIVND, per germline (reference sequence). Trimming cost V 5 bases and J 5 bases; bases outside gene matches: 9.

Sequences were obtained from peripheral blood. The receptor was isolated from an elderly woman with COVID-19, enrolled during active disease. This chain joins TRBV19 and TRBJ2-7; TRBD1 agrees at 10 bases. DNA of the CDR3: TGTGCCAGTAGTGATTGGGACAGGGGATACCACGAGCAGTACTTC. It encodes CASSDWDRGYHEQYF.